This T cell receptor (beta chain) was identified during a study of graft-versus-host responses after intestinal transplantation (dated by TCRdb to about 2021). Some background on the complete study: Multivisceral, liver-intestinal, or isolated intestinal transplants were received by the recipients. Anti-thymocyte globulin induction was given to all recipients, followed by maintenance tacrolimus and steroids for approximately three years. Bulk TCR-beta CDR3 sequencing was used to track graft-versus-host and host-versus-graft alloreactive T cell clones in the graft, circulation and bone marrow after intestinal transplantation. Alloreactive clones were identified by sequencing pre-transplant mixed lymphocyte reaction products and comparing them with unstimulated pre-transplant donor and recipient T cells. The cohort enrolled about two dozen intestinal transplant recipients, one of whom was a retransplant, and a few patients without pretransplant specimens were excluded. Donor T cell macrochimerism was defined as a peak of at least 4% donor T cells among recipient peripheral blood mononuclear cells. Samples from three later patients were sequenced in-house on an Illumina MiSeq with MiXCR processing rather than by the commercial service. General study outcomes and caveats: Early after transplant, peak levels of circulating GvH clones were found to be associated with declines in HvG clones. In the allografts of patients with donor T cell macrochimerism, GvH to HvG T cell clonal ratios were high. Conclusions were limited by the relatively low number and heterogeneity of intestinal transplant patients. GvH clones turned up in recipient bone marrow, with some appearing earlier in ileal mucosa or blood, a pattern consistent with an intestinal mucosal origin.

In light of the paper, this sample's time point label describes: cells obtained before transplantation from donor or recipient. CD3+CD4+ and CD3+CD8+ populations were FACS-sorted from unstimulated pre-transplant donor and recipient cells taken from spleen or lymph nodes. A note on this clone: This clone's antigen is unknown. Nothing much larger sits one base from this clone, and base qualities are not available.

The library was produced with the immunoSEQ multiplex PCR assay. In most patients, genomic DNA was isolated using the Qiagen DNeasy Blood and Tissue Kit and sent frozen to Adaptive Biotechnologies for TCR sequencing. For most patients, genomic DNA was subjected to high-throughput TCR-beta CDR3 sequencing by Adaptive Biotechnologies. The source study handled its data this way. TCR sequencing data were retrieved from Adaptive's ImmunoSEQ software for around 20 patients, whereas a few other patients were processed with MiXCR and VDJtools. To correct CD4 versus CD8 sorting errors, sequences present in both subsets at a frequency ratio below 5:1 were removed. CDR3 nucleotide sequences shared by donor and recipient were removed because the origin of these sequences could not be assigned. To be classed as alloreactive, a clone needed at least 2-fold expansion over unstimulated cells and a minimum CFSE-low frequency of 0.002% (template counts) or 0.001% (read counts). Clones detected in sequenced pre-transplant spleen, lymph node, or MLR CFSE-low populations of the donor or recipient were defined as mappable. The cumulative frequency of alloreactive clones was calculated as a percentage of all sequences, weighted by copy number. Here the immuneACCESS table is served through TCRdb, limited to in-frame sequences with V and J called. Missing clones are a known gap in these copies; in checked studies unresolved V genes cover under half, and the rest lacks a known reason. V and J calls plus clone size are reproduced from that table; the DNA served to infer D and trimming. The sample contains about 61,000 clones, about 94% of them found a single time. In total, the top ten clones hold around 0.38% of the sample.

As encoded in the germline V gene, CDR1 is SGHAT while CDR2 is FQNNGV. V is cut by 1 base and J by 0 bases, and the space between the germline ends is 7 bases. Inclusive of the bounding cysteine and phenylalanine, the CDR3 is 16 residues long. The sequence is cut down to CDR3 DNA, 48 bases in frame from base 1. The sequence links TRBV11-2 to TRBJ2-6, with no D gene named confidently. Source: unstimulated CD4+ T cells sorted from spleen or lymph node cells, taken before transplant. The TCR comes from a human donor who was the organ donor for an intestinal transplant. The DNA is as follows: TGTGCCAGCAGCTTAGGAGTAGGCTCTGGGGCCAACGTCCTGACTTTC. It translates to CASSLGVGSGANVLTF.